This entry lists 15 T cell receptor beta chains sequenced from one sample in a study of blood T cell repertoires in COVID-19. Profiling relied on immunoSEQ multiplex PCR, and the TCRdb table lists in-frame clones only, not all of them. Of about 260,000 clones listed, around 83% were seen once; the top ten hold around 3.6%. Sequencing was performed on peripheral blood. These receptor sequences come from a man aged 18 to 29 with active or convalescent COVID-19.

The chain is built from TRBV19 and TRBJ2-3; 7 positions agree with TRBD2. CDR3 length: 15 residues. The J segment lost 4 bases and the V segment lost 8 bases, leaving 12 bases of the junction unmatched. Germline lookup yields CDR1 LNHDA and CDR2 SQIVND (reference sequence). The CDR3 DNA sequence: TGTGCCAGTGGCGGTATTGGGGGGGAGGCAGATACGCAGTATTTT. It translates to CASGGIGGEADTQYF. The full variable domain, rest sourced from reference TRBV19 and TRBJ2-3, is DGGITQSPKYLFRKEGQNVTLSCEQNLNHDAMYWYRQDPGQGLRLIYYSQIVNDFQKGDIAEGYSVSREKKESFPLTVTSAQKNPTAFYLCASGGIGGEADTQYFGPGTRLTVL.

The rearrangement links TRBV7-2 to TRBJ2-2, with 7 bases that match TRBD2. Germline CDR1 and CDR2: SGHTA and FQGNSA. The V gene end was trimmed by 5 bases and the J gene end by 9 bases; junction bases not matched to a gene: 15. CDR3 length: 16 amino acids. CDR3 loop: CASSPISGTNVRELFF. The CDR3 nucleotides read TGTGCCAGCAGCCCAATTTCCGGGACTAACGTCAGGGAGCTGTTTTTT.

V gene TRBV6-2 or TRBV6-3 combines with J gene TRBJ2-7; the D is unclear. Trimming took off 5 bases at V and 1 base at J, with 12 bases between the two ends. There are 14 residues in the CDR3. Germline CDR1 MNHEY, CDR2 SVGEGT. The CDR3, as DNA: TGTGCCAGCAGTCGCGTCGCGCGTTCCTACGAGCAGTACTTC. Translated, it gives CASSRVARSYEQYF.

This clone showed up just a few times. This sequence joins TRBV19 and TRBJ1-5; the D gene is possibly TRBD1 (6 bases). Trimming stripped 7 bases from V and 4 bases from J, with 20 bases between. The CDR3 runs to 16 residues. The germline gives CDR1 LNHDA, CDR2 SQIVND (reference sequence). CDR3 loop: CASTFYSDRVNQPQHF. DNA for the CDR3: TGTGCCAGTACCTTTTACTCGGACAGAGTAAATCAGCCCCAGCATTTT.

V usage is TRBV25-1 and J usage is TRBJ2-2; D might be TRBD2 (5 bases). This CDR3 comprises 14 residues. Trimming stripped 7 bases from V and 7 bases from J, with 16 bases between. Germline-derived CDR1 and CDR2 are MGHDK and SYGVNS. Written as DNA, the CDR3 is TGTGCCAGCATCGGAACGGGGATGGGCGGGGAGCTGTTTTTT. It translates to CASIGTGMGGELFF.

Only one count was recorded for this clone. V usage is TRBV28 and J usage is TRBJ2-7; the D gene is possibly TRBD1 (5 bases). The CDR3 length is 15 residues. The germline CDR1 and CDR2 sequences are MDHEN and SYDVKM. Trimming cost V 2 bases and J 1 base, with 12 bases left between them. CDR3 DNA sequence: TGTGCCAGCAGTTTACGGCAGGGCTTTTCCTACGAGCAGTACTTC. It specifies CASSLRQGFSYEQYF.

The rearrangement links TRBV14 to TRBJ1-4; D gene unclear. The germline gives CDR1 SGHDN, CDR2 FVKESK. The CDR3 has 13 residues. The V gene lost 4 bases and the J gene lost 10 bases, with 13 bases spanning the gap. CDR3: CASSPRTFGKLFF. DNA for the CDR3: TGTGCCAGCAGCCCCCGTACTTTTGGAAAACTGTTTTTT.

This clone has a handful of counts. DNA for the CDR3: TGTGCCAGCAGTAGCCAGGTCGGCACTGAAGCTTTCTTT. This sequence encodes CASSSQVGTEAFF. This chain joins TRBV6-6 and TRBJ1-1; D not certain. V lost 5 bases and J 4 bases, leaving 11 bases between the germline ends. Germline values: CDR1 MNHNY, CDR2 SVGAGI (reference sequence). CDR3 size: 13 residues.

This chain connects TRBV7-2 to TRBJ1-1; unclear D gene. The ends were cut back, 5 bases at V and 2 bases at J, with 15 bases in the middle. Germline V gene lookup returns CDR1 SGHTA and CDR2 FQGNSA. This CDR3 is built from 15 residues. CDR3 nucleotide sequence: TGTGCCAGCAGCCGTTTGGGTCGGGTTAACACTGAAGCTTTCTTT. Its translation: CASSRLGRVNTEAFF. The full variable domain, in which reference TRBV7-2 and TRBJ1-1 provide the parts outside the CDR3, is GAGVSQSPSNKVTEKGKDVELRCDPISGHTALYWYRQSLGQGLEFLIYFQGNSAPDKSGLPSDRFSAERTGGSVSTLTIQRTQQEDSAVYLCASSRLGRVNTEAFFGQGTRLTVV.

The J gene is TRBJ2-7, the V gene TRBV28; D perhaps matches TRBD1 (5 bases). The CDR3 contains 12 residues. Trimming removed 6 bases from V and 5 bases from J, with 11 bases in between. Germline V gene sequence: CDR1 MDHEN, CDR2 SYDVKM. CDR3 region: CASSPGQDEQYF. Written as DNA, the CDR3 is TGTGCCAGCAGCCCCGGACAAGACGAGCAGTACTTC.

The chain joins TRBV4-3 to TRBJ1-1; D remains ambiguous. V shed 4 bases and J shed 5 bases, with 11 bases lying between them. This CDR3 has 13 residues. Germline V gene lookup returns CDR1 LGHNA and CDR2 YSLEER. CDR3: CASSPLRGTEAFF. Here the CDR3 DNA reads TGCGCCAGCAGCCCCCTCCGGGGAACTGAAGCTTTCTTT.

This chain joins TRBV2 and TRBJ1-2, with D tentatively TRBD1 (5 bases). V was trimmed by 6 bases and J by 4 bases, leaving 12 bases between them. Germline CDR1 SNHLY, CDR2 FYNNEI. This CDR3 has 13 amino acids. The CDR3 reads CASRGRTLYGYTF. The CDR3, as DNA: TGTGCCAGCAGGGGCAGGACACTCTATGGCTACACCTTC.

This chain uses TRBV5-4 with TRBJ2-1, with a possible D match to TRBD2 (6 bases). CDR3 length: 13 residues. Germline assignment: CDR1 SGHNT and CDR2 YYREEE (reference sequence). Trimming removed 5 bases from V and 6 bases from J, with 12 bases in between. DNA for the CDR3: TGTGCCAGCAGGGAGGGGACGGTCAATGAGCAGTTCTTC. This encodes CASREGTVNEQFF.

This clone has only one observation. The chain employs TRBV4-1 and TRBJ2-5; maybe TRBD1 (6 bases). Trimming cost V 4 bases and J 3 bases, with 12 bases left between them. The CDR3 totals 14 residues. The germline V gene encodes CDR1 MGHRA and CDR2 YSYEKL. The CDR3 region has the DNA TGCGCCAGCAGCCCCGGGACAAGAAAAGAGACCCAGTACTTC. Its protein product is CASSPGTRKETQYF.

The V and J genes are TRBV5-1 and TRBJ2-2; 11 nucleotides align to TRBD2. After removal of 1 base from V and 1 base from J, the junction contained 6 bases not matched to a gene. CDR3 size: 18 residues. In germline, CDR1 is SGHRS, CDR2 YFSETQ. CDR3 sequence (DNA): TGCGCCAGCAGCTTGTCTAGCGGGGGGCCCAAGAACACCGGGGAGCTGTTTTTT. This sequence encodes CASSLSSGGPKNTGELFF.